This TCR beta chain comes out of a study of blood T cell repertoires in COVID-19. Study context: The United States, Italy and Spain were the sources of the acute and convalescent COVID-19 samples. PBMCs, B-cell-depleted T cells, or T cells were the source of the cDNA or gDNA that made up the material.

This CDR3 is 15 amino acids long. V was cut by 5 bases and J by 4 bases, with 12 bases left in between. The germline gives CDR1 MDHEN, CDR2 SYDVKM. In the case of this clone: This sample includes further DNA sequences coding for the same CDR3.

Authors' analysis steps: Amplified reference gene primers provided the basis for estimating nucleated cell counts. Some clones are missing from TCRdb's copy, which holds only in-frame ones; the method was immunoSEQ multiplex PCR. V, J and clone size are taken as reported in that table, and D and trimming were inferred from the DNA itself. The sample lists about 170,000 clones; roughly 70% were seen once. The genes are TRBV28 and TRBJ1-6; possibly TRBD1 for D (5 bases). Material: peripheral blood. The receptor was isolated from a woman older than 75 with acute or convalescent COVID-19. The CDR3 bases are TGTGCCAGCAGTCCCGGTCAGGGATATAATTCACCCCTCCACTTT. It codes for CASSPGQGYNSPLHF.